A selection of T cell receptor beta chains follows, all from one sample in a study of vaccination and CD4 T cells after COVID-19. Their antigens remain unidentified. MiXCR, applied by TCRdb to the PCR reads, yields one record per CDR3 protein. The table lists roughly 13,000 distinct CDR3 sequences, around 57% of them singletons, with around an eighth in the top ten. Input material: CD4+ T cells from blood, cultured in vitro. Source of these receptors: a human donor who had recovered from COVID-19. The CDR3 runs from the conserved cysteine through the conserved F or W. The D gene is left open where the match is weak. Clone size appears in some rows only: once, few, many, or a class for an expanded clone.

abundance: .; j_gene: TRBJ2-7; d_gene: .; v_gene: TRBV6-2/TRBV6-3; CDR3aa: CASSYRGQSSYEQYF; CDR3nt: TGTGCCAGCAGTTACCGAGGACAGAGCTCCTACGAGCAGTACTTC
abundance: .; j_gene: TRBJ2-3; d_gene: TRBD2; v_gene: TRBV19; CDR3aa: CASSDGLAARTDTQYF; CDR3nt: TGTGCCAGTTCCGACGGACTAGCGGCGAGGACAGATACGCAGTATTTT
abundance: few; j_gene: TRBJ2-5; d_gene: .; v_gene: TRBV24-1; CDR3aa: CATSDPTLYRGTQETQYF; CDR3nt: TGTGCCACCAGTGATCCCACCCTTTATCGGGGGACGCAAGAGACCCAGTACTTC
abundance: .; j_gene: TRBJ2-2; d_gene: .; v_gene: TRBV24-1; CDR3aa: CATSTDTGELFF; CDR3nt: TGTGCCACCAGCACAGACACCGGGGAGCTGTTTTTT
abundance: .; j_gene: TRBJ1-2; d_gene: .; v_gene: TRBV7-9; CDR3aa: CASSLALPGVSGYTF; CDR3nt: TGTGCCAGCAGCTTAGCGCTACCGGGGGTCTCTGGCTACACCTTC
abundance: few; j_gene: TRBJ2-5; d_gene: TRBD2; v_gene: TRBV15; CDR3aa: CATSDVGGETQYF; CDR3nt: TGTGCCACCAGCGACGTGGGGGGGGAGACCCAGTACTTC
abundance: .; j_gene: TRBJ2-3; d_gene: TRBD2; v_gene: TRBV12-3/TRBV12-4; CDR3aa: CASSFISGKITDTQYF; CDR3nt: TGTGCCAGCAGTTTTATTAGCGGGAAAATCACAGATACGCAGTATTTT
abundance: .; j_gene: TRBJ2-6; d_gene: .; v_gene: TRBV7-6; CDR3aa: CASSLRGSSGANVLTF; CDR3nt: TGTGCCAGCAGCCTCAGAGGGAGCTCTGGGGCCAACGTCCTGACTTTC
abundance: few; j_gene: TRBJ2-2; d_gene: .; v_gene: TRBV19; CDR3aa: CASRDFGGDNAGELFF; CDR3nt: TGTGCCAGTAGGGATTTTGGGGGTGATAACGCCGGGGAGCTGTTTTTT
abundance: .; j_gene: TRBJ2-1; d_gene: .; v_gene: TRBV19; CDR3aa: CASSFGSSYNEQFF; CDR3nt: TGTGCCAGTAGTTTCGGGAGCTCCTACAATGAGCAGTTCTTC
abundance: .; j_gene: TRBJ1-4; d_gene: TRBD1; v_gene: TRBV20-1; CDR3aa: CSARWTGRGSNEKLFF; CDR3nt: TGCAGTGCTAGGTGGACAGGCAGGGGGTCAAATGAAAAACTGTTTTTT
abundance: .; j_gene: TRBJ2-7; d_gene: .; v_gene: TRBV20-1; CDR3aa: CSARGPAANDEQYF; CDR3nt: TGCAGTGCTAGAGGCCCGGCGGCAAACGACGAGCAGTACTTC
abundance: .; j_gene: TRBJ1-6; d_gene: TRBD1; v_gene: TRBV11-2; CDR3aa: CASSERDRGNSPLHF; CDR3nt: TGTGCCAGCAGCGAAAGGGACAGGGGTAATTCACCCCTCCACTTT
abundance: .; j_gene: TRBJ1-1; d_gene: .; v_gene: TRBV6-1; CDR3aa: CASRQGINTEAFF; CDR3nt: TGTGCCAGCAGGCAGGGGATAAACACTGAAGCTTTCTTT
abundance: .; j_gene: TRBJ1-2; d_gene: .; v_gene: TRBV19; CDR3aa: CASSIHDSKGYTF; CDR3nt: TGTGCCAGTAGTATTCACGACAGTAAGGGCTACACCTTC
abundance: .; j_gene: TRBJ1-2; d_gene: .; v_gene: TRBV6-1; CDR3aa: CASSVGSRYGYTF; CDR3nt: TGTGCCAGCAGTGTGGGCAGCCGTTATGGCTACACCTTC
abundance: .; j_gene: TRBJ1-3; d_gene: .; v_gene: TRBV30; CDR3aa: CAWSGEGNTIYF; CDR3nt: TGTGCCTGGTCAGGGGAAGGAAACACCATATATTTT
abundance: few; j_gene: TRBJ2-7; d_gene: TRBD2; v_gene: TRBV6-1; CDR3aa: CASSEAPEGGSYEQYF; CDR3nt: TGTGCCAGCAGTGAAGCGCCAGAGGGAGGGTCCTACGAGCAGTACTTC
abundance: .; j_gene: TRBJ2-3; d_gene: .; v_gene: TRBV7-8; CDR3aa: CASSPNTDTQYF; CDR3nt: TGTGCCAGCAGCCCGAACACAGATACGCAGTATTTT
abundance: few; j_gene: TRBJ1-2; d_gene: TRBD1; v_gene: TRBV6-1; CDR3aa: CASSTGNYGYTF; CDR3nt: TGTGCCAGCTCGACAGGGAACTATGGCTACACCTTC
abundance: .; j_gene: TRBJ2-7; d_gene: TRBD2; v_gene: TRBV6-5; CDR3aa: CASSYRGGGRSYEQYF; CDR3nt: TGTGCCAGCAGTTACCGGGGGGGCGGGAGGAGCTACGAGCAGTACTTC
abundance: .; j_gene: TRBJ2-7; d_gene: .; v_gene: TRBV19; CDR3aa: CASSKGTGRSYEQYF; CDR3nt: TGTGCCAGTAGTAAAGGTACAGGGCGCTCCTACGAGCAGTACTTC
abundance: .; j_gene: TRBJ1-1; d_gene: TRBD1; v_gene: TRBV6-2/TRBV6-3; CDR3aa: CASRQTGQAEAFF; CDR3nt: TGTGCCAGCAGACAGACAGGGCAGGCTGAAGCTTTCTTT
abundance: few; j_gene: TRBJ2-1; d_gene: TRBD2; v_gene: TRBV20-1; CDR3aa: CSANQGLAVPNEQFF; CDR3nt: TGCAGTGCTAATCAGGGACTAGCGGTCCCCAATGAGCAGTTCTTC
abundance: medium-sized; j_gene: TRBJ1-5; d_gene: .; v_gene: TRBV6-2/TRBV6-3; CDR3aa: CASSYSTDTQPQHF; CDR3nt: TGTGCCAGCAGTTACTCGACAGACACTCAGCCCCAGCATTTT
abundance: .; j_gene: TRBJ1-4; d_gene: TRBD1; v_gene: TRBV27; CDR3aa: CASSVNRGGGEKLFF; CDR3nt: TGTGCCAGCAGTGTAAACAGGGGGGGGGGTGAAAAACTGTTTTTT
abundance: .; j_gene: TRBJ2-3; d_gene: TRBD2; v_gene: TRBV20-1; CDR3aa: CSANWLAGATDTQYF; CDR3nt: TGCAGTGCTAATTGGCTAGCGGGAGCCACAGATACGCAGTATTTT
abundance: .; j_gene: TRBJ2-4; d_gene: .; v_gene: TRBV30; CDR3aa: CAWTGLLAKNIQYF; CDR3nt: TGTGCCTGGACGGGACTTCTAGCCAAAAACATTCAGTACTTC
abundance: .; j_gene: TRBJ2-7; d_gene: .; v_gene: TRBV7-2; CDR3aa: CASSQQVNYEQYF; CDR3nt: TGTGCCAGCAGCCAGCAGGTGAACTACGAGCAGTACTTC
abundance: .; j_gene: TRBJ2-1; d_gene: TRBD1; v_gene: TRBV6-4; CDR3aa: CASRLQQGVWNEQFF; CDR3nt: TGTGCCAGCAGATTACAGCAGGGGGTTTGGAATGAGCAGTTCTTC
abundance: .; j_gene: TRBJ2-1; d_gene: TRBD2; v_gene: TRBV6-1; CDR3aa: CASSREGDLWNEQFF; CDR3nt: TGTGCCAGCAGTCGGGAGGGAGACCTTTGGAATGAGCAGTTCTTC
abundance: .; j_gene: TRBJ1-2; d_gene: TRBD1; v_gene: TRBV7-3; CDR3aa: CASSYDRGHGYTF; CDR3nt: TGTGCCAGCAGCTACGACAGGGGGCATGGCTACACCTTC
abundance: .; j_gene: TRBJ2-3; d_gene: .; v_gene: TRBV6-2/TRBV6-3; CDR3aa: CASSYSVSEGTDTQYF; CDR3nt: TGTGCCAGCAGTTACTCGGTTAGCGAGGGCACAGATACGCAGTATTTT
abundance: .; j_gene: TRBJ2-3; d_gene: .; v_gene: TRBV2; CDR3aa: CASRSGTSTDTQYF; CDR3nt: TGTGCCAGCAGGAGCGGTACTAGCACAGATACGCAGTATTTT
abundance: .; j_gene: TRBJ2-5; d_gene: .; v_gene: TRBV10-3; CDR3aa: CAISASVGGQETQYF; CDR3nt: TGTGCCATCAGCGCATCTGTAGGAGGCCAAGAGACCCAGTACTTC
abundance: .; j_gene: TRBJ2-7; d_gene: .; v_gene: TRBV20-1; CDR3aa: CSARRRLSGEQYF; CDR3nt: TGCAGTGCTAGGCGGCGGCTCTCGGGCGAGCAGTACTTC
abundance: .; j_gene: TRBJ2-7; d_gene: .; v_gene: TRBV20-1; CDR3aa: CSATLQSYEQYF; CDR3nt: TGCAGTGCTACTTTACAGTCCTACGAGCAGTACTTC
abundance: few; j_gene: TRBJ2-1; d_gene: .; v_gene: TRBV19; CDR3aa: CASSIPPLPGVEQFF; CDR3nt: TGTGCCAGTAGTATACCCCCCTTGCCGGGGGTGGAGCAGTTCTTC
abundance: .; j_gene: TRBJ2-5; d_gene: .; v_gene: TRBV7-2; CDR3aa: CASSLTGWETQYF; CDR3nt: TGTGCCAGCAGCTTAACAGGGTGGGAGACCCAGTACTTC
abundance: few; j_gene: TRBJ2-5; d_gene: TRBD1; v_gene: TRBV15; CDR3aa: CATSRRTGENYHGTQYF; CDR3nt: TGTGCCACCAGCAGAAGGACAGGGGAAAATTATCATGGGACCCAGTACTTC
abundance: .; j_gene: TRBJ1-5; d_gene: .; v_gene: TRBV19; CDR3aa: CASSILDRNNQPQHF; CDR3nt: TGTGCCAGTAGTATACTCGACAGGAATAATCAGCCCCAGCATTTT
abundance: .; j_gene: TRBJ2-7; d_gene: .; v_gene: TRBV6-1; CDR3aa: CASMGVYEQYF; CDR3nt: TGTGCCAGCATGGGAGTCTACGAGCAGTACTTC
abundance: .; j_gene: TRBJ1-1; d_gene: .; v_gene: TRBV11-2; CDR3aa: CASSLEAGVHEAFF; CDR3nt: TGTGCCAGCAGCTTAGAGGCAGGGGTTCATGAAGCTTTCTTT
abundance: .; j_gene: TRBJ1-1; d_gene: .; v_gene: TRBV18; CDR3aa: CASSLDKNTEAFF; CDR3nt: TGTGCCAGCTCACTTGACAAGAACACTGAAGCTTTCTTT
abundance: .; j_gene: TRBJ1-1; d_gene: .; v_gene: TRBV7-2; CDR3aa: CASSQNSNTEAFF; CDR3nt: TGTGCCAGCAGCCAAAACAGTAACACTGAAGCTTTCTTT
abundance: .; j_gene: TRBJ1-2; d_gene: .; v_gene: TRBV2; CDR3aa: CASSEYRQWDGYTF; CDR3nt: TGTGCCAGCAGTGAATATAGGCAATGGGATGGCTACACCTTC